The TCR beta chain described here comes from a study of blood T cell repertoires in COVID-19. Study overall: Italy, Spain and the United States were the sources of the convalescent and acute COVID-19 samples. The analysed material was cDNA or gDNA that came from T cells, B-cell-depleted T cells, or PBMCs.

The germline V gene encodes CDR1 LNHDA and CDR2 SQIVND (reference sequence). CDR3 length: 18 amino acids. V gave up 10 bases and J gave up 0 bases, with 25 bases separating them. The authors' processing: Amplified reference gene primers provided the basis for estimating nucleated cell counts. Data came from immunoSEQ multiplex PCR; TCRdb stores just in-frame clones and leaves some out. V, J and clone size are those of that table, while D and trimming were read from the DNA. The table shows 150,000 to 190,000 clones, with roughly 80% occurring only once. The chain has TRBV19 and TRBJ2-4; a weak D match, TRBD2 (6 bases). This clonotype was sampled from an elderly woman with acute or convalescent COVID-19. Input material: peripheral blood. CDR3 sequence (DNA): TGTGCCACTACCACTGGTGCGGGGTCTACGATAGCCAAAAACATTCAGTACTTC. This translates into CATTTGAGSTIAKNIQYF. Complete variable domain (other parts from reference TRBV19 and TRBJ2-4): DGGITQSPKYLFRKEGQNVTLSCEQNLNHDAMYWYRQDPGQGLRLIYYSQIVNDFQKGDIAEGYSVSREKKESFPLTVTSAQKNPTAFYLCATTTGAGSTIAKNIQYFGAGTRLSVL.